This entry lists 17 T cell receptor beta chains sequenced from one sample in a study of T cell changes during pregnancy in multiple sclerosis. Clones were sequenced by immunoSEQ multiplex PCR, and TCRdb holds only the in-frame ones, with some missing. The sample gives 40,000 to 60,000 clones, 94% of which show up once; roughly 0.5% is in the top ten. The material was CD4+ T cells from peripheral blood mononuclear cells, obtained in the first trimester of pregnancy. These receptors originate from a female donor with multiple sclerosis, enrolled in a pregnancy study.

V is TRBV11-2 and J is TRBJ2-5, with TRBD2 as a possible D gene (6 bases). The V gene's germline CDR1 is SGHAT and CDR2 FQNNGV. V lost 4 bases and J lost 2, with 8 bases in between. The CDR3 is made up of 13 amino acids. As DNA, the CDR3 is TGTGCCAGCAGCTATAGCGGACAAGAGACCCAGTACTTC. Protein: CASSYSGQETQYF. Full variable domain (rest looked up from reference TRBV11-2 and TRBJ2-5): EAGVAQSPRYKIIEKRQSVAFWCNPISGHATLYWYQQILGQGPKLLIQFQNNGVVDDSQLPKDRFSAERLKGVDSTLKIQPAKLEDSAVYLCASSYSGQETQYFGPGTRLLVL.

This chain connects TRBV6-5 to TRBJ1-2, with D possibly TRBD1 on 5 matching bases. Trimming took 1 base from V and 7 from J, leaving 13 bases between them. Germline CDR1 MNHEY, CDR2 SVGAGI. There are 14 residues in the CDR3. The CDR3 spells CASSYFGGATGYTF. In DNA, the CDR3 is TGTGCCAGCAGTTACTTCGGGGGAGCGACTGGCTACACCTTC.

The V and J genes are TRBV6-1 and TRBJ1-2; tentative D call: TRBD1 (5 bases). This CDR3 region has 16 residues. Trimming pared 0 bases from V and 4 bases from J, leaving 15 bases between. Germline CDR1 MNHNS, CDR2 SASEGT. The CDR3: CASSEAKGGQGYGYTF. CDR3 in DNA: TGTGCCAGCAGTGAAGCGAAGGGTGGCCAGGGCTATGGCTACACCTTC.

This clone has just one count. The V gene is TRBV5-4, the J gene TRBJ1-2; D is unclear. Looked up from germline, CDR1 is SGHNT and CDR2 is YYREEE (reference sequence). CDR3 length equals 15 residues. Trimming removed 0 bases from V and 4 bases from J, with 13 bases in between. CDR3 DNA sequence: TGTGCCAGCAGCTTGGATCAGCAGGTCTTCTATGGCTACACCTTC. Its translation is CASSLDQQVFYGYTF.

This rearrangement joins TRBV6-6 to TRBJ2-1, with TRBD1 matching 10 bases. The CDR3 contains 15 residues. The J segment lost 5 bases and the V segment lost 8 bases, leaving 9 bases of the junction unmatched. The germline gives CDR1 MNHNY, CDR2 SVGAGI (reference sequence). The CDR3 loop is CASLQTGTGDNEQFF. Written as DNA, the CDR3 is TGTGCCAGCTTACAAACCGGGACAGGGGACAATGAGCAGTTCTTC.

V and J are TRBV19 and TRBJ1-2, with 8 positions matching TRBD1. The ends lost 5 bases at V and 5 bases at J; junction bases unmatched: 10. This CDR3 is built from 15 residues. CDR1 is LNHDA and CDR2 is SQIVND in the germline V gene (reference sequence). CDR3 DNA sequence: TGTGCCAGTAGTCTCGGGGACAGGCGGAAGTATGGCTACACCTTC. As protein: CASSLGDRRKYGYTF.

This chain links TRBV6-6 with TRBJ1-6; D might be TRBD1 (6 bases). Germline V gives CDR1 MNHNY, CDR2 SVGAGI (reference sequence). V lost 4 bases and J 8 bases, leaving 12 bases between the germline ends. There are 14 residues in the CDR3. The CDR3 reads CASSFGQGYSPLHF. CDR3 nucleotides: TGTGCCAGCAGTTTCGGGCAGGGGTATTCACCCCTCCACTTT.

V is TRBV6-5 and J is TRBJ1-6; perhaps TRBD1 as D (5 bases). CDR1 and CDR2 (germline): MNHEY, SVGAGI. This CDR3 contains 14 residues. Trimming removed 11 bases at V and 4 bases at J, with 15 bases between. The CDR3 reads CAAGGGSYNSPLHF. In nucleotides, the CDR3 is TGTGCCGCTGGGGGGGGATCGTATAATTCACCCCTCCACTTT.

The genes are TRBV25-1 and TRBJ2-4; D not certain. The CDR3 is 15 residues long. Germline loops: CDR1 MGHDK, CDR2 SYGVNS. V was shortened by 3 bases and J by 1 base, with 10 bases between the two germline ends. The CDR3 DNA reads as TGTGCCAGCAGTGACAGAACAGAGGCCAAAAACATTCAGTACTTC. As protein: CASSDRTEAKNIQYF.

CDR3 coding DNA: TGTGCCAGTAGTCCCCAAACAGGGGGAACATCACCCCTCCACTTT. Protein sequence: CASSPQTGGTSPLHF. This rearrangement joins TRBV19 to TRBJ1-6; TRBD1 aligns across 8 bases. Germline V gene data show CDR1 as LNHDA and CDR2 as SQIVND (reference sequence). The CDR3 loop spans 15 amino acids. V dropped 5 bases and J dropped 10; count of bases not matched to a gene: 10. Using reference TRBV19 and TRBJ1-6 for the parts outside the CDR3, the full variable domain is DGGITQSPKYLFRKEGQNVTLSCEQNLNHDAMYWYRQDPGQGLRLIYYSQIVNDFQKGDIAEGYSVSREKKESFPLTVTSAQKNPTAFYLCASSPQTGGTSPLHFGNGTRLTVT.

This clone was observed a few times. The CDR3 protein is CASSPGDPGNTIYF. CDR3 DNA: TGTGCCAGCAGCCCCGGAGACCCTGGAAACACCATATATTTT. J is TRBJ1-3 and V is TRBV7-3; D gene ambiguous. CDR3 length equals 14 residues. CDR1 is SGHTA and CDR2 is FQGTGA in the germline V gene. V was clipped by 5 bases and J by 2 bases, with 10 bases between them.

This chain connects TRBV5-1 to TRBJ2-4, with 9 bases aligning to TRBD2. The length of the CDR3 is 18 residues. CDR1 SGHRS and CDR2 YFSETQ come from the germline V gene. V lost 4 bases to trimming and J lost 7 bases; unmatched junction nucleotides: 18. This chain's CDR3 is CASSLGLRAGGVFNIQYF. The CDR3 DNA reads TGCGCCAGCAGCCTGGGGTTGAGAGCGGGGGGAGTTTTTAACATTCAGTACTTC.

The chain combines TRBV12-5 with TRBJ2-5; D perhaps matches TRBD2 (5 bases). The germline gives CDR1 LGHNT, CDR2 FRNRAP. This CDR3 is built from 13 residues. Between the trimmed V and J ends, which lost 2 bases and 3 bases, there was a span of 7 bases. Here the CDR3 DNA reads TGTGCTAGTGGTTTGAGCGGAGAAGAGACCCAGTACTTC. Its protein product is CASGLSGEETQYF. Full variable domain (remainder filled in from reference TRBV12-5 and TRBJ2-5): DARVTQTPRHKVTEMGQEVTMRCQPILGHNTVFWYRQTMMQGLELLAYFRNRAPLDDSGMPKDRFSAEMPDATLATLKIQPSEPRDSAVYFCASGLSGEETQYFGPGTRLLVL.

V gene TRBV10-2 combines with J gene TRBJ2-2; TRBD2 aligns across 8 bases. After removal of 7 bases from V and 3 bases from J, the junction contained 7 bases not matched to a gene. The CDR3 totals 15 residues. CDR1 and CDR2 (germline): WSHSY, SAAADI. The CDR3 DNA follows: TGCGCCAGCACCTCGGGGGGGCTTTACACCGGGGAGCTGTTTTTT. Protein sequence: CASTSGGLYTGELFF.

V gene TRBV6-4 combines with J gene TRBJ2-7; 12 bases are a match to TRBD1. CDR3 length equals 16 residues. The V gene end was trimmed by 7 bases and the J gene end by 5 bases; junction bases not matched to a gene: 12. Germline V gene lookup returns CDR1 MRHNA and CDR2 SNTAGT. CDR3 coding DNA: TGTGCCAGCACCACCGGGACAGGGGGCTCTCCCCACGAGCAGTACTTC. It codes for CASTTGTGGSPHEQYF.

V is TRBV10-3 and J is TRBJ2-3; the D gene is possibly TRBD1 (6 bases). The V and J ends lost 6 bases and 7 bases respectively, with 17 bases between them. CDR3 length equals 14 residues. In germline, CDR1 is ENHRY, CDR2 SYGVKD. The CDR3: CAIRRTEWGNTQYF. The CDR3 bases are TGTGCCATCAGACGGACAGAGTGGGGGAATACGCAGTATTTT.

This rearrangement joins TRBV2 to TRBJ2-4, with 9 bases identical to TRBD1. There are 15 residues in the CDR3. V trimming: 6 bases; J trimming: 0 bases; junction bases outside the gene matches: 3. CDR1 and CDR2 (germline): SNHLY, FYNNEI. This chain's CDR3 is CASSDRGLAKNIQYF. The CDR3, as DNA: TGTGCCAGCAGCGACAGGGGGTTAGCCAAAAACATTCAGTACTTC.